The rows below give T cell receptor beta chains drawn from one sample of a study of prognosis after radiotherapy for stage I lung cancer. TCRdb called the multiplex PCR reads again in MiXCR, with one record for every CDR3 protein. The profile shows around 20,000 distinct CDR3 sequences, around 55% of them singletons. This sample comprised PBMCs, obtained before or after stereotactic body radiation therapy (not recorded which). Receptor source: a donor aged 50 or older with non-small cell lung cancer. Both conserved end residues are trimmed from each CDR3.

v_call	cdr3_aa
TRBV5-1	ASSLWGANVLT
TRBV30	AWSVMGRGNTIY
TRBV6-1	ASSDGPLGSPLH
TRBV6-2/TRBV6-3	ASSYPTGVNSPLH
TRBV9	ASSVVISSGANVLT
TRBV4-1	ASSQHGAGADEQF
TRBV6-1	ASSANRGWSPLH
TRBV6-1	ASSINRSGQPQH
TRBV20-1	SASYVWAYEQY
TRBV28	ASSLWADQDYT
TRBV30	AWSVDLQRGPQH
TRBV28	ASSPPTELTDTQY
TRBV2	ASSGTGYDEQF
TRBV14	ASTGGSGRPAGANVLT
TRBV11-3	ASSLDLPGAGELF
TRBV20-1	SAPRIEEQETQY
TRBV2	ASSYDLAGNTEAF
TRBV5-1	ASSLEQSVRASEQY
TRBV6-1	ASSEVGPPDTQY
TRBV30	AWGGTSGPQETQY
TRBV25-1	ASTPGDTIY
TRBV11-2	ASSSRTDYNEQF
TRBV15	ATSIGHGLAWGDNEQF
TRBV20-1	SASIGDRGQEQY
TRBV6-1	ASSEASGAVQF
TRBV12-3/TRBV12-4	ASSSGSSGSKDEQF
TRBV20-1	SSRGLAGYNERF
TRBV20-1	SARLISDEQF
TRBV27	ASRDLVGRDGEKLF
TRBV30	AWSALTSGRLDTQY
TRBV15	ATSIDRGWSEKLF
TRBV30	AWTRNYEQY
TRBV6-1	ASGRDSFGYGYT
TRBV2	ASIPGTSKYEQY
TRBV7-9	ASRGPRESWVF
TRBV14	ASSPGLCSYNEQF
TRBV19	ASSIEGAGANVLT
TRBV30	AWSVAGGNRPQH
TRBV28	ASSYGVNYGYT
TRBV12-3/TRBV12-4	ASSLAGGGDTQY
TRBV6-5	ASSYLGSYNEQF
TRBV6-2/TRBV6-3	ASSSQGWKTEAF
TRBV4-1	ASSQDWSFGTQY
TRBV2	ASRGPRTDTQY
TRBV6-1	ASSEGGFVEQY
TRBV6-4	ASSSPGVRTGELF
TRBV12-3/TRBV12-4	ASSLDRGDQPQH
TRBV20-1	SARTGRGSPLH
TRBV28	ASSLLGGVEQF
TRBV11-3	ASSLTRLFEQY
TRBV6-1	ASIEGSYNPPLN
TRBV7-3	VSSETGPSSGDNVLT
TRBV19	ASSVDSANSPLH
TRBV20-1	SARDRYSGRPVTDTQY
TRBV9	ASSQREDSSPLH